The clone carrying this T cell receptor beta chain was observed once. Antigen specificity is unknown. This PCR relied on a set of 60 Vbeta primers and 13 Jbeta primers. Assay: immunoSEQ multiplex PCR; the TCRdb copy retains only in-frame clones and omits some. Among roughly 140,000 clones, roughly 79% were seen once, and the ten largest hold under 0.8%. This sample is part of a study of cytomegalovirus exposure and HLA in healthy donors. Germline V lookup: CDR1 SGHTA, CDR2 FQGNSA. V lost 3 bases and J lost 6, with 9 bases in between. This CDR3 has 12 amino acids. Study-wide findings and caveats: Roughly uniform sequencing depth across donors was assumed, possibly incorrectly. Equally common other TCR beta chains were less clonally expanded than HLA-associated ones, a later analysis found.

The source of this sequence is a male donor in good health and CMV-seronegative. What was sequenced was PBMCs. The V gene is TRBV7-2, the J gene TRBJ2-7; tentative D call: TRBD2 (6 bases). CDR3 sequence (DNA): TGTGCCAGCAGCTTTTCTAGCGCCGAGCAGTACTTC. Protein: CASSFSSAEQYF. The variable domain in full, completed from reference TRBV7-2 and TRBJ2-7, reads GAGVSQSPSNKVTEKGKDVELRCDPISGHTALYWYRQSLGQGLEFLIYFQGNSAPDKSGLPSDRFSAERTGGSVSTLTIQRTQQEDSAVYLCASSFSSAEQYFGPGTRLTVT.